This T cell receptor (beta chain) is drawn from a study of blood T cell repertoires in COVID-19. Background on the study: The study drew acute and convalescent COVID-19 samples from the United States, Italy and Spain. PBMCs, B-cell-depleted T cells, or T cells provided the cDNA or gDNA that made up the material.

The authors' processing: For nucleated cells, counts were estimated from reference gene primer amplification. Generated by immunoSEQ multiplex PCR, the TCRdb table keeps only in-frame clones and is missing some. V and J calls plus clone size are reproduced from that table; the DNA served to infer D and trimming. The sample records over 300,000 clones, 86% being singletons. Germline V CDR1 and CDR2: MNHEY, SVGAGI. The CDR3 runs to 13 residues. V lost 0 bases, J lost 9 bases, and 9 bases lay in between. This sequence was found in a woman aged 45 to 65 with acute or convalescent COVID-19. The sequencing input was peripheral blood. The chain combines TRBV6-5 with TRBJ2-1; D unclear. The CDR3 DNA is TGTGCCAGCAGTTACTCGAATTCGGGTGAGCAGTTCTTC. As protein: CASSYSNSGEQFF.